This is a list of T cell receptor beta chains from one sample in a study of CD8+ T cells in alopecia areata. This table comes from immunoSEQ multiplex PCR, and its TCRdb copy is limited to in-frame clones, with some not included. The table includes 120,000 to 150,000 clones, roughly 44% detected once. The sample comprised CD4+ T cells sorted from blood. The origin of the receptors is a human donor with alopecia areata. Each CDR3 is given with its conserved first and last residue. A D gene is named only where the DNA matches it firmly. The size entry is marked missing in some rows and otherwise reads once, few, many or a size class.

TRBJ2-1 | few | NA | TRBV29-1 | CSAPLGSSSYNEQFF | TGCAGCGCACCTCTAGGCTCCAGCTCCTACAATGAGCAGTTCTTC
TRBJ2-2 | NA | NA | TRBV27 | CPGTLNTGELFF | TGCCCCGGGACCCTGAACACCGGGGAGCTGTTTTTT
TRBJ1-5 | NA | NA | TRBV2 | CASGNQPQHF | TGTGCCAGCGGTAATCAGCCCCAGCATTTT
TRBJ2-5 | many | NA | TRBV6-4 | CASSETRQETQYF | TGTGCCAGCAGTGAGACCCGGCAAGAGACCCAGTACTTC
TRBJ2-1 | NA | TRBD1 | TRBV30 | CAWNLQGYEQFF | TGTGCCTGGAACCTACAGGGGTATGAGCAGTTCTTC
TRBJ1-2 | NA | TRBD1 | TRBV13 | CASSLGQGVNYGYTF | TGTGCCAGCAGCCTTGGACAGGGCGTAAACTATGGCTACACCTTC
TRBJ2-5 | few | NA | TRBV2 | CASIRDQETQYF | TGTGCCAGTATTCGAGACCAAGAGACCCAGTACTTC
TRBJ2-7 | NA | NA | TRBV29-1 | CSVVGRGRLAEQYF | TGCAGCGTGGTAGGGAGGGGGCGACTCGCCGAGCAGTACTTC
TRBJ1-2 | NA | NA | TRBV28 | CASSFLDYGYTF | TGTGCCAGCAGTTTTCTCGATTATGGCTACACCTTC
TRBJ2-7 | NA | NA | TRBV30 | CAWSFGPHEQYF | TGTGCCTGGAGTTTCGGTCCCCACGAGCAGTACTTC
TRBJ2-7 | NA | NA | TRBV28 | CASSFPGSSYEQYF | TGTGCCAGCAGTTTCCCCGGGAGTTCCTACGAGCAGTACTTC
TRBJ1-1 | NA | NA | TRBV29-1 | CSVEGWRVEGGEAFF | TGCAGCGTTGAAGGTTGGCGGGTAGAAGGGGGTGAAGCTTTCTTT
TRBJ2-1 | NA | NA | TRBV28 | CASTLGGGAYNEQFF | TGTGCCAGCACCCTGGGTGGTGGGGCCTACAATGAGCAGTTCTTC